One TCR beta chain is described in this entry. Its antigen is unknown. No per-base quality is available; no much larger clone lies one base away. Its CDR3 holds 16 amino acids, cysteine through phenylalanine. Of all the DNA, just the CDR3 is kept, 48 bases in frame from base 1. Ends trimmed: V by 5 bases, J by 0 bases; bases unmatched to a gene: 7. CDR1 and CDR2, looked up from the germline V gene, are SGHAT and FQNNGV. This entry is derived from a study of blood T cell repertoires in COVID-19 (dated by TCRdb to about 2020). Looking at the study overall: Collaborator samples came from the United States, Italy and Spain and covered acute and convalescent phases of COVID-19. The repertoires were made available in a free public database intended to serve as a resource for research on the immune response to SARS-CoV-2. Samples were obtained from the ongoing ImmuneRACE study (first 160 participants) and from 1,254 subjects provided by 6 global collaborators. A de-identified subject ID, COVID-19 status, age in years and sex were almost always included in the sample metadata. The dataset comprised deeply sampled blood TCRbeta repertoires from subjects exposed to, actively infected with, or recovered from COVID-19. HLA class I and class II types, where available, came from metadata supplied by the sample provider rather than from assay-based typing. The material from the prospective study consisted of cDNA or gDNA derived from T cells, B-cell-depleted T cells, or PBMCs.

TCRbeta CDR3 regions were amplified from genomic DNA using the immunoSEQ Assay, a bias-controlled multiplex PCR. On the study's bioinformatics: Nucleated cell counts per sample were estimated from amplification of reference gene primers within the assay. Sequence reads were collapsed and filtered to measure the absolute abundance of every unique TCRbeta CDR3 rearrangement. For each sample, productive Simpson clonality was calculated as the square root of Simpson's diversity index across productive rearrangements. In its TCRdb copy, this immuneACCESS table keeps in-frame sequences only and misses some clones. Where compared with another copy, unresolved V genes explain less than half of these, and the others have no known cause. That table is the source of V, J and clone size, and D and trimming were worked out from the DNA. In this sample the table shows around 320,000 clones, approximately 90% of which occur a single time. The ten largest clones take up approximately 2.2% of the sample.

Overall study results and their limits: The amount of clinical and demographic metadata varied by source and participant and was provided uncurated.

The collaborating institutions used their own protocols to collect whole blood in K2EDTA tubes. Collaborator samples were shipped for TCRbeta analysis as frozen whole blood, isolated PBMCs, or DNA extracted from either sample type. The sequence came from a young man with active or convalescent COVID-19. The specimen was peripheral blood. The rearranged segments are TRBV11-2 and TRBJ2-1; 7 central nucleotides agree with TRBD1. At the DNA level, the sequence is TGTGCCAGCAGCCAAACAGGGGCCCTCTCCTACAATGAGCAGTTCTTC. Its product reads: CASSQTGALSYNEQFF.